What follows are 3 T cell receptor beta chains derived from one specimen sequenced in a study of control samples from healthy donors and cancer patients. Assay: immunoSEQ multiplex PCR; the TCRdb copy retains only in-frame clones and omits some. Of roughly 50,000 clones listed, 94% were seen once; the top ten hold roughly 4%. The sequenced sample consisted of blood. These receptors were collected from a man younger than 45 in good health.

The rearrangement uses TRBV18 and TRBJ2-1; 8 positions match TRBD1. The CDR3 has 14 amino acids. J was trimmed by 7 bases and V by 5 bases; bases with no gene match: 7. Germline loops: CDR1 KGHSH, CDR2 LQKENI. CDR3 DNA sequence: TGTGCCAGCTCAGGCCAGGGGGCCGAAAATGAGCAGTTCTTC. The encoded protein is CASSGQGAENEQFF.

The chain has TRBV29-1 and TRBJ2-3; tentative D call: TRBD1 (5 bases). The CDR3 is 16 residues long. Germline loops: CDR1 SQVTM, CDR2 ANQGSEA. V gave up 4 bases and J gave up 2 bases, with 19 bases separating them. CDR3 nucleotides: TGCAGCGTTGTGTTATGGGGCAGACCAAACACAGATACGCAGTATTTT. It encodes CSVVLWGRPNTDTQYF.

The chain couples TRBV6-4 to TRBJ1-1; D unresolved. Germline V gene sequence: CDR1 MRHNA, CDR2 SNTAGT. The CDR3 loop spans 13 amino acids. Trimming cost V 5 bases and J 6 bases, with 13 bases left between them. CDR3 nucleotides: TGTGCCAGCAGTCCGCACGGGCGGGCTGAAGCTTTCTTT. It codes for CASSPHGRAEAFF.